The clone carrying this T cell receptor (beta chain) has just a few counts. Its antigen is not known. The TCRbeta library incorporated unique molecular identifiers. TCRdb re-called the PCR reads through MiXCR, storing one row per CDR3 protein. The data contain 200,000 to 250,000 distinct CDR3 sequences, 8.4% of them singletons. The data were obtained in a study of T-cell reconstitution after alpha-beta-depleted transplantation in children. Study results and limitations: From newly produced T cells came most of the T-cell counts and diversity one year after transplant.

Germline CDR1 and CDR2: MNHNS and SASEGT. The CDR3 covers 13 residues. V lost 5 bases to trimming and J lost 7 bases, with 12 bases between them. The sequencing used PBMCs, mostly from graft donor cells, collected 360 days after TCRalphabeta/CD19-depleted stem cell transplant. The V gene is TRBV6-1, the J gene TRBJ2-1; D not certain. The sequence derives from a male patient between 2 and 9 years old who had a stem cell transplant for acute myeloid leukemia, so the T cells may come from the graft donor. CDR3 sequence reads: CASSPVTSNEQFF. CDR3 DNA: TGTGCCAGCAGTCCCGTTACTTCGAATGAGCAGTTCTTC.